One TCR beta chain is described in this entry. This specimen belongs to a study of stem cell transplantation in POMP-related autoinflammatory disease. Data came from immunoSEQ multiplex PCR; TCRdb stores just in-frame clones and leaves some out. In the table there are some 68,000 clones, approximately 91% of which are singletons. V was clipped by 2 bases and J by 0 bases, with 9 bases between them. The V gene's germline CDR1 is MNHEY and CDR2 SVGEGT. CDR3 length: 15 amino acids. The receptor's source is a human patient with POMP-related autoinflammation and immune dysregulation (PRAID). Some of the T cells may derive from the graft donor. J is TRBJ2-3 and V is TRBV6-2 or TRBV6-3, with D possibly called TRBD1 or TRBD2 (6 bases each). Specimen: CD4+ T cells from PBMCs, collected after stem cell transplantation. Here the CDR3 DNA reads TGTGCCAGCAGTTACCGGGGGCCTAGCACAGATACGCAGTATTTT. Its translation is CASSYRGPSTDTQYF.